The entry that follows covers one TCR beta chain sequence. Its antigen is not known. These data are taken from a study of cytomegalovirus exposure and HLA in healthy donors. Findings of the study overall: It was only CMV serostatus that was available as immune exposure information. The listing of fewer than 200 TCR beta chains classed them as cytomegalovirus-associated.

Use of 60 Vbeta and 13 Jbeta primers characterized the PCR. Authors' analysis steps: There were about 80 million unique TCR beta chains by a later count, and approximately 12 million of them were shared. The protocol was immunoSEQ multiplex PCR, while the TCRdb copy is restricted to in-frame clones and leaves out a portion. V and J calls and clone size are given by that table; D and trimming were obtained from the DNA. This sample has 70,000 to 80,000 clones, with roughly 86% found just once. The sequenced sample consisted of PBMCs. This receptor was identified in a man younger than 35 in good health and CMV-seronegative.

CDR3: CSVSTSGTYEQYF. CDR3 DNA sequence: TGCAGCGTCTCGACTAGCGGAACCTACGAGCAGTACTTC. This sequence joins TRBV29-1 and TRBJ2-7; TRBD2 matches at 9 bases. The junction had 5 bases not matched to a gene; V was cut back by 6 bases and J by 2 bases. Germline V lookup: CDR1 SQVTM, CDR2 ANQGSEA. The CDR3 runs 13 residues.